The source of this TCR beta chain is a study of CD8 T cells in ankylosing spondylitis. There are 13 residues in the CDR3. Germline V gene data show CDR1 as DFQATT and CDR2 as SNEGSKA (reference sequence). V was pared by 4 bases and J by 5 bases, with 12 bases between. In its sample, this clonotype was seen many times. Its antigen remains unidentified. Study outcomes and limitations: The authors reported significant enrichment of disease-linked clones in matched ankylosing spondylitis synovial fluid.

TCRdb reprocessed the 5' RACE reads via MiXCR and lists one record per CDR3 protein. Here the sample spans about 130,000 distinct CDR3 sequences, 7% being singletons. Sequencing input: blood, either unsorted or a sorted T cell fraction (not recorded which). The receptor was isolated from a male donor with ankylosing spondylitis or in good health (not recorded which). This sequence joins TRBV20-1 and TRBJ1-5; maybe TRBD1 (5 bases). CDR3: CSATWGVDQPQHF. The CDR3 region has the DNA TGCAGTGCTACCTGGGGCGTCGATCAGCCCCAGCATTTT.